The entry below gives a single T cell receptor (beta chain) sequence along with its context. This clonotype has a handful of counts. Which antigen it targets is not known. Just one base apart from a much larger clone, this may be a read error. The TCR beta CDR3 regions were amplified from the RNA transcripts. For the first round of RT-PCR on the TCR CDR3, the HTBI primer set was used together with the Qiagen OneStep RT-PCR kit. Libraries were constructed in a second round of multiplex PCR, after which size selection and purification were performed. The libraries were sequenced on an Illumina HiSeq2000 using paired-end 100 bp reads. Per the original workflow: Raw data were processed with SOAPnuke, discarding reads with adapters, uncalled bases, mean Phred below 15, or no exact constant-primer or identifier match. COPE v1.2.5 was used to merge high-quality paired reads, and clonotypes were defined as unique nucleotide sequences. MiTCR v1.1 was used to align the clonotypes against IMGT TRBV, TRBD and TRBJ reference segments. Analysis was restricted to V-J combinations with a frequency above 0.0001, which covered about 99% of repertoires. The TCS score was defined as the ratio of F50 (clonal expansion) to E x V (chaos), calculated using BLOSUM62-based TCRdist between CDR3 peptides within each V-J. Welch's t-statistics and random forest reduced fewer than 600 V-J features to about 13, which were used in a naive Bayes classifier (R e1071). TCRdb reprocessed the public reads (quality trimming at Q25 with fastp, clone calling with MiXCR) and kept in-frame beta chains. Rows with one shared CDR3 protein collapse into an entry with the most common genes and DNA. The V and J calls were not made by the authors but by TCRdb's processing. Across this sample there are 550,000 to 650,000 distinct CDR3 sequences, with 14% seen only once. In total, the top ten clones hold about 14% of the sample.

V was cut back by 4 bases and J by 2 bases, leaving a gap of 15 bases between them. Reading from cysteine to valine, the CDR3 counts 15 amino acids. Only the CDR3 DNA stays, 45 bases, in frame from base 1. The data derive from a study of T cells in Graves' hyperthyroidism and ophthalmopathy (dated by TCRdb to between 2018 and 2021). Concerning the study at large: Peripheral blood samples were taken at the time of initial diagnosis, prior to any treatment. After blood sampling, hyperthyroidism patients were treated with methimazole at a starting dose of 30 mg daily, and ophthalmopathy patients were treated with high-dose intravenous methylprednisolone. The paper reports TCR Vbeta CDR3 sequencing of 140 or so peripheral blood samples: fewer than 50 ophthalmopathy, roughly 74 hyperthyroidism and around 17 progressor patients. For training and testing, the 100 or so patients in the discovery cohort were randomly divided in a 7:3 ratio. Whether ophthalmopathy could be predicted prospectively was tested in an independent validation cohort made up of 18 to 20 hyperthyroidism patients plus 17 patients who later progressed to ophthalmopathy. Thyroid tissue and blood T-cell repertoires from more than five Graves' hyperthyroidism patients were also compared in the study. A discovery cohort of roughly 96 patients, 43 with Graves' ophthalmopathy and 55 to 60 with stable Graves' hyperthyroidism, was used to find distinguishing TCR V-J signatures. Results and caveats for the whole study, not just this receptor: A model built on a 13 V-J signature distinguished ophthalmopathy from stable hyperthyroidism, reaching roughly 88% sensitivity and under 84% specificity in cross-validation and 80%/75% in testing. Blood samples also contained most of the expanded thyroid clonotypes (frequency above 0.001), which suggests that blood repertoires may reflect thyroid immune responses. During validation, the model predicted progression to ophthalmopathy a median of roughly 7.1 months ahead of onset, with almost 71% sensitivity and 72.22% specificity. No statistical method was used to fix the sample size in advance, and group allocation was not hidden from the investigators.

Stable Graves' hyperthyroidism was defined as the absence of progression to ophthalmopathy over 18 months of follow-up. Hyperthyroidism patients were aged 18 to 65 years and newly diagnosed, with disease duration of less than 2 months. Exclusion was applied to patients with uncontrolled infections, other autoimmune diseases, pregnancy or lactation. Diagnoses were established on the basis of clinical symptoms, serum thyroxine and TRAb, thyroid ultrasound, and orbital computed tomography. Ficoll-Paque density gradient centrifugation was used to isolate PBMCs from approximately 10 ml of fresh peripheral blood. Trizol reagent was used to extract total RNA, and RNA quality was then checked on an Agilent 2100 Bioanalyzer.

The clonotype comes from a woman between 40 and 50 years old with Graves' hyperthyroidism. The chain is encoded by TRBV12-3 or TRBV12-4 joined to TRBJ2-7, with a tentative D call of TRBD1 or TRBD2, each matching 8 bases. Source material: blood. The DNA is TGTGCCAGCAGTTCGGGGGGGACAGGTGCCTACGAGCAGTACGTC. It translates to CASSSGGTGAYEQYV.